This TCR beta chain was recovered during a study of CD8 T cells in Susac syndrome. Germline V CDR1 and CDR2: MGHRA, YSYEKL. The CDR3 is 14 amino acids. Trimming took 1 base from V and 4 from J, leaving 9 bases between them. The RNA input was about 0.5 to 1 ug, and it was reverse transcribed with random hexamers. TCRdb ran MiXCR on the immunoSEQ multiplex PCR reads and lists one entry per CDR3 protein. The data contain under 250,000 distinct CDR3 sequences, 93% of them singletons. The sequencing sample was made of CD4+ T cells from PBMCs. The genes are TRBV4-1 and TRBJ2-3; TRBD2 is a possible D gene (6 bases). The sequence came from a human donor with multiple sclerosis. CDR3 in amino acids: CASSQVGTSDTQYF. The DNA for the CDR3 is TGCGCCAGCAGCCAAGTGGGGACTTCAGATACGCAGTATTTT.